Below, 21 T cell receptor beta chains from the same sample are listed, as sequenced in a study of response to subunit inactivated influenza vaccine. TCRdb reprocessed the RT-PCR reads with MiXCR, giving one entry per CDR3 protein. Of 530,000 or so distinct CDR3 sequences listed, 12% were seen once; the top ten hold about 10%. Source: PBMCs from blood, taken on the day of vaccination. These receptors came from a man over 45 who received an inactivated influenza vaccine.

The chain joins TRBV29-1 to TRBJ2-3; TRBD2 might be the D (5 bases). Germline V gene lookup returns CDR1 SQVTM and CDR2 ANQGSEA. V lost 3 bases and J lost 6, with 13 bases in between. The CDR3 has 13 amino acids. The CDR3 nucleotides are TGCAGCGTTGAGGCCTCTTGGGAGGATACGCAGTATTTT. Its translation is CSVEASWEDTQYF.

At least ten counts were recorded for this clonotype. This sequence joins TRBV12-3 or TRBV12-4 and TRBJ1-2, with no clear D. V lost 1 base and J 3 bases, leaving 6 bases between the germline ends. The CDR3 runs 13 residues. The CDR3: CASSLGGDYGYTF. The CDR3 DNA sequence: TGTGCCAGCAGTTTAGGAGGAGACTATGGCTACACCTTC.

This chain links TRBV24-1 with TRBJ1-1, with D unclear. V was cut by 10 bases and J by 4 bases, with 15 bases left in between. The germline CDR1 and CDR2 sequences are KGHDR and SFDVKD. This CDR3 is 13 amino acids long. CDR3 region: CATSLTAGTEAFF. For the CDR3, the DNA is TGTGCCACATCTCTGACGGCAGGCACTGAAGCTTTCTTT.

This rearrangement joins TRBV12-3 or TRBV12-4 to TRBJ1-1, with D uncertain. The CDR3 length is 11 residues. V lost 7 bases and J 3 bases, leaving 6 bases between the germline ends. The CDR3 DNA follows: TGTGCCAGCAACTCCCACACTGAAGCTTTCTTT. Translation: CASNSHTEAFF.

This rearrangement joins TRBV4-3 to TRBJ1-1, with D uncertain. Germline V gives CDR1 LGHNA, CDR2 YSLEER. The CDR3 is made up of 16 amino acids. V was trimmed by 3 bases and J by 1 base, leaving 15 bases between them. CDR3 protein: CASSQEWLQSNTEAFF. CDR3 bases: TGCGCCAGCAGCCAGGAGTGGTTACAGTCGAACACTGAAGCTTTCTTT.

The chain combines TRBV4-3 with TRBJ1-1; 8 bases fit TRBD1. Per the germline V gene, CDR1 is LGHNA and CDR2 is YSLEER. J lost 6 bases, V lost 2 bases, and 2 bases had no gene match. The CDR3 is 13 amino acids. The CDR3 sequence is CASSQLTGAEAFF. The CDR3 DNA follows: TGCGCCAGCAGCCAACTGACAGGGGCTGAAGCTTTCTTT.

The sample holds a few counts of this clonotype. The rearrangement joins TRBV20-1 to TRBJ2-3, with D hard to call. Deletions cut 0 bases from V and 0 bases from J, with 7 bases between. Germline assignment: CDR1 DFQATT and CDR2 SNEGSKA (reference sequence). The CDR3 spans 14 residues. As DNA, the CDR3 is TGCAGTGCTAGAGAGCCGCCTAGCACAGATACGCAGTATTTT. This gives the protein CSAREPPSTDTQYF.

In its sample, this clonotype was seen a few times. V gene TRBV20-1 combines with J gene TRBJ2-7, with 9 bases matching TRBD1. The CDR3 covers 17 residues. V was clipped by 0 bases and J by 2 bases; unmatched bases: 11. CDR1 is DFQATT, CDR2 SNEGSKA, per germline (reference sequence). CDR3 nucleotide sequence: TGCAGTGCTAGAGATCCATCGGGACAGGGACACCCCTACGAGCAGTACTTC. Its protein is CSARDPSGQGHPYEQYF.

This clonotype has a handful of counts. The chain links TRBV2 to TRBJ2-2; 9 bases are shared with TRBD1. CDR3 length: 15 residues. Germline CDR1 SNHLY, CDR2 FYNNEI. V shed 10 bases, J shed 1 base, and the junction held 7 bases outside the gene matches. The CDR3 reads CATQVDRGNTGELFF. As DNA, the CDR3 is TGTGCCACTCAGGTGGACAGGGGGAACACCGGGGAGCTGTTTTTT.

This clonotype has ten or more counts. CDR3 loop: CASSLRGSGGEQFF. CDR3 bases: TGCGCCAGCAGCTTGAGGGGTTCCGGTGGTGAGCAGTTCTTC. The J gene is TRBJ2-1, the V gene TRBV5-1; D may be TRBD1 (5 bases). The V gene lost 1 base and the J gene lost 9 bases, with 14 bases spanning the gap. The CDR3 loop spans 14 amino acids. Germline V gene lookup returns CDR1 SGHRS and CDR2 YFSETQ.

This clonotype was found many times. At one end, the junction sequence differs from germline, possibly due to a read error. The rearrangement uses TRBV5-1 and TRBJ1-1, with unresolved D. Per germline, CDR1 SGHRS and CDR2 YFSETQ. The CDR3 is 13 residues long. The CDR3 is CASSLAVNTEAFF. As DNA, the CDR3 is TGTGCCAGCAGTTTAGCAGTGAACACTGAAGCTTTCTTT.

This clonotype was counted ten times or more. The chain employs TRBV19 and TRBJ2-7; no reliable D call. CDR1 and CDR2 (germline): LNHDA, SQIVND (reference sequence). The CDR3 totals 13 residues. The V and J ends lost 6 bases and 3 bases respectively, with 12 bases between them. This CDR3 reads CASSQTPSYEQYF. The DNA for the CDR3 is TGTGCCAGTAGCCAGACACCGAGCTACGAGCAGTACTTC.

This rearrangement joins TRBV6-5 to TRBJ2-1; TRBD1 or TRBD2 may be the D gene (5 bases each). The V end lost 2 bases, the J end lost 6 bases, and 8 bases lay between the germline ends. The length of the CDR3 is 13 residues. In germline, CDR1 is MNHEY, CDR2 SVGAGI. The CDR3 DNA is TGTGCCAGCAGTTACGGGGGTGGCAATGAGCAGTTCTTC. This encodes CASSYGGGNEQFF.

This clonotype was picked up a small number of times. CDR3 protein: CSAAAGGFQETQYF. CDR3 coding DNA: TGCAGTGCTGCAGCGGGGGGATTCCAAGAGACCCAGTACTTC. The chain employs TRBV20-1 and TRBJ2-5, with 9 positions matching TRBD2. The germline gives CDR1 DFQATT, CDR2 SNEGSKA (reference sequence). V lost 5 bases, J lost 1 base, and 5 bases stayed unmatched. The CDR3 is 14 residues long.

At least ten counts were recorded for this clonotype. V gene TRBV5-1 combines with J gene TRBJ2-3; the D gene is possibly TRBD2 (6 bases). The germline gives CDR1 SGHRS, CDR2 YFSETQ. Trimming shortened V by 4 bases and J by 2 bases, and 14 bases separated the two germline ends. The CDR3 contains 15 residues. CDR3 nucleotides: TGCGCCAGCAGCGCCACCGGGACTTCCACAGATACGCAGTATTTT. It yields the protein CASSATGTSTDTQYF.

This clonotype was seen a handful of times. The chain is built from TRBV5-1 and TRBJ1-4; 10 nucleotides agree with TRBD1. V was pared by 5 bases and J by 6 bases, with 4 bases of the junction left unmatched. Germline V CDR1 and CDR2: SGHRS, YFSETQ. CDR3 size: 14 residues. The CDR3 here is CASRSGTGDEKLFF. In DNA form, the CDR3 reads TGCGCCAGCAGATCCGGGACAGGGGATGAAAAACTGTTTTTT.

The sample holds a few counts of this clonotype. The V call is TRBV7-2, the J call TRBJ1-1; no clear D gene. CDR1 and CDR2 from the germline V gene are SGHTA and FQGNSA. This CDR3 spans 13 amino acids. Trimming removed 5 bases at V and 2 bases at J, with 9 bases between. The CDR3 is CASSPNLNTEAFF. The CDR3, as DNA: TGTGCCAGCAGCCCCAACTTAAACACTGAAGCTTTCTTT. The full variable domain, completed using reference TRBV7-2 and TRBJ1-1, is GAGVSQSPSNKVTEKGKDVELRCDPISGHTALYWYRQSLGQGLEFLIYFQGNSAPDKSGLPSDRFSAERTGGSVSTLTIQRTQQEDSAVYLCASSPNLNTEAFFGQGTRLTVV.

Ten or more counts support this clonotype. The rearrangement uses TRBV12-3 or TRBV12-4 and TRBJ1-1; no clear D. CDR3 length equals 14 residues. Trimming left V 2 bases short and J 0 bases short, with 7 bases between. The CDR3 region has the DNA TGTGCCAGCAGTTTATTGACATTGAACACTGAAGCTTTCTTT. Translating it yields CASSLLTLNTEAFF.

The chain uses TRBV7-8 and TRBJ2-5; maybe TRBD1 (5 bases). The ends were cut back, 3 bases at V and 5 bases at J, with 19 bases in the middle. Germline V gene sequence: CDR1 SGHVS, CDR2 FQNEAQ. This CDR3 comprises 16 residues. The CDR3 region has the DNA TGTGCCAGCAGCTTTGGATTGACAGTCGTTATGGAGACCCAGTACTTC. This encodes CASSFGLTVVMETQYF.

The V call is TRBV9, the J call TRBJ1-5; perhaps TRBD1 as D (5 bases). This CDR3 is built from 14 residues. Trimming cost V 0 bases and J 5 bases, with 9 bases left between them. From germline, CDR1 is SGDLS and CDR2 YYNGEE. The CDR3 region is CASSVASGDQPQHF. In nucleotides, the CDR3 is TGTGCCAGCAGCGTAGCCTCGGGGGATCAGCCCCAGCATTTT.

The chain employs TRBV5-6 and TRBJ2-7; D uncertain. Trimming took 1 base from V and 2 from J, leaving 7 bases between them. This CDR3 has 13 residues. The germline V gene has CDR1 SGHDT and CDR2 YYEEEE. The CDR3 spells CASSLSVTYEQYF. The CDR3, as DNA: TGTGCCAGCAGCTTGTCCGTGACCTACGAGCAGTACTTC.